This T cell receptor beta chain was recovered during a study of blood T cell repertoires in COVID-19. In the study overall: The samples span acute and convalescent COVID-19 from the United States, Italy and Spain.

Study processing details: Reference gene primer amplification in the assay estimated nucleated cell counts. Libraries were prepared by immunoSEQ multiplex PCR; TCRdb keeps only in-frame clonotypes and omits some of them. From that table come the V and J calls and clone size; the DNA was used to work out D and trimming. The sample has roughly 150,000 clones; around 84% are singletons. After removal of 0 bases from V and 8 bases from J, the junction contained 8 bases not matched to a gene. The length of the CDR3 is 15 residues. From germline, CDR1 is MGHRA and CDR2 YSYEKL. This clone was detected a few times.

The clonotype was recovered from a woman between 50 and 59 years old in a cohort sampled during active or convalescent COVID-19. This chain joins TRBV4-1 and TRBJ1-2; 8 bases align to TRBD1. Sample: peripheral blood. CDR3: CASSQEAGQGVGYTF. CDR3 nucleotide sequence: TGCGCCAGCAGCCAAGAGGCCGGACAGGGAGTAGGCTACACCTTC.